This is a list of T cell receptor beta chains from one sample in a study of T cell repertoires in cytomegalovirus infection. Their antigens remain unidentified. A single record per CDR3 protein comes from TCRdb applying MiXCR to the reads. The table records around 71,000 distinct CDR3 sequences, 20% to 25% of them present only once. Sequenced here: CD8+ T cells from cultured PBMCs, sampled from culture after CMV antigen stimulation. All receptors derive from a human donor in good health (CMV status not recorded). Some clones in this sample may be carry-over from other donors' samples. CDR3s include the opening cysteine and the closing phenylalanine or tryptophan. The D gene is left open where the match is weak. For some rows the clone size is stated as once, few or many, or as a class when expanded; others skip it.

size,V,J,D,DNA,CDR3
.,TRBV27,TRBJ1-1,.,TGTGCCAGCAGTCCCCCCTTAAGAACTGAAGCTTTCTTT,CASSPPLRTEAFF
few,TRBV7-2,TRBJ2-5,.,TGTGCCAGCAGCTTAGGTCGGGCGTTGGGGACCCAGTACTTC,CASSLGRALGTQYF
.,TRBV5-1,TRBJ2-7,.,TGCGCCAGCGCAGGGGTTGACGAGCAGTACTTC,CASAGVDEQYF
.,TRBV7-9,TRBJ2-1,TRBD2,TGTGCCAGCAGCAAACTAGCGGGGGGGAACAATGAGCAGTTCTTC,CASSKLAGGNNEQFF
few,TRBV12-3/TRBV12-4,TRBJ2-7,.,TGTGCCAGCAGTTCAGGACAGAAGCAGTACTTC,CASSSGQKQYF
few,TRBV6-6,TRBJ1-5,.,TGTGCCAGCAGCCCCCCCTCGACTGTCAGCGGTCAGCCCCAGCATTTT,CASSPPSTVSGQPQHF
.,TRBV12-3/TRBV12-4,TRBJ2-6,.,TGTGCCAGCAGTTTAGCGCTGGGGGCAATCGCTGGGGCCAACGTCCTGACTTTC,CASSLALGAIAGANVLTF
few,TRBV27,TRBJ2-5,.,TGTGCCAGCGGGTATACGGACCCGAGGACCGAAGAGACCCAGTACTTC,CASGYTDPRTEETQYF
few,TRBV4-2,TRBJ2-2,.,TGTGCCAGCAGCCAAGATCCTAGGGGAACCGGGGAGCTGTTTTTT,CASSQDPRGTGELFF
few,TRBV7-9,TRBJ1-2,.,TGTGCCAGCAGCTTAGCGTCTGTGTGGGGCTACACCTTC,CASSLASVWGYTF
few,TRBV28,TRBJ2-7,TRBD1,TGTGCCAGCAGTCTGGGACAGGCTGCCTACGAGCAGTACTTC,CASSLGQAAYEQYF